This paragraph covers one T cell receptor (beta chain) sequence. Its matching antigen is unknown. Using constant-segment primers, 5'RACE produced TCR alpha and TCR beta cDNA libraries carrying sample barcodes and UMIs. Using its own MiXCR run on the 5' RACE reads, TCRdb lists one record per CDR3 protein. This table has more than 85,000 distinct CDR3 sequences, over 8.5% appearing once. The data derive from a study of T-cell memory formation after mild COVID-19. The overall study: For the most part, TCR clusters were specific to one donor. General observations from the study: Clones that contracted from day 15 to 85 had balanced CD4/CD8; later expanders were CD4+ biased.

V lost 3 bases to trimming and J lost 4 bases, with 22 bases between them. This CDR3 comprises 18 residues. Germline CDR1 KGHDR, CDR2 SFDVKD. The material sequenced was PBMCs or a T cell subset sorted from them (not recorded which). This TCR was recovered from a young man who had mild COVID-19 (a few samples of this study predate the infection). Cell type and time point are not known. V usage is TRBV24-1 and J usage is TRBJ2-3; weak D call: TRBD2 (7 bases). Written as DNA, the CDR3 is TGTGCCACCAGTGATCCTCGAGGTGGCGGGGGCTCTGCAGATACGCAGTATTTT. Translation gives CATSDPRGGGGSADTQYF.